The clone carrying this T cell receptor (beta chain) has more than one count but fewer than ten. Looked up from germline, CDR1 is MNHEY and CDR2 is SMNVEV (reference sequence). Germline trimming cut 6 bases from V and 1 base from J; bases unmatched to any gene: 7. This CDR3 is 15 amino acids long. Method: immunoSEQ multiplex PCR; TCRdb's copy keeps in-frame clones and lacks some. The table includes about 530,000 clones, roughly nine tenths detected once. This sample is part of a study of blood T cell repertoires in COVID-19. Study background: COVID-19 samples, acute and convalescent, were from the United States, Italy and Spain. PBMCs, B-cell-depleted T cells, or T cells provided the cDNA or gDNA that made up the material.

Sequenced material: peripheral blood. This receptor was identified in a woman aged 50 to 60 with COVID-19, enrolled during active disease. The chain couples TRBV27 to TRBJ2-5; 8 bases are a match to TRBD1. This chain's CDR3 is CASSEGQGPQETQYF. For the CDR3, the DNA is TGTGCCAGCAGCGAAGGACAGGGCCCCCAAGAGACCCAGTACTTC.